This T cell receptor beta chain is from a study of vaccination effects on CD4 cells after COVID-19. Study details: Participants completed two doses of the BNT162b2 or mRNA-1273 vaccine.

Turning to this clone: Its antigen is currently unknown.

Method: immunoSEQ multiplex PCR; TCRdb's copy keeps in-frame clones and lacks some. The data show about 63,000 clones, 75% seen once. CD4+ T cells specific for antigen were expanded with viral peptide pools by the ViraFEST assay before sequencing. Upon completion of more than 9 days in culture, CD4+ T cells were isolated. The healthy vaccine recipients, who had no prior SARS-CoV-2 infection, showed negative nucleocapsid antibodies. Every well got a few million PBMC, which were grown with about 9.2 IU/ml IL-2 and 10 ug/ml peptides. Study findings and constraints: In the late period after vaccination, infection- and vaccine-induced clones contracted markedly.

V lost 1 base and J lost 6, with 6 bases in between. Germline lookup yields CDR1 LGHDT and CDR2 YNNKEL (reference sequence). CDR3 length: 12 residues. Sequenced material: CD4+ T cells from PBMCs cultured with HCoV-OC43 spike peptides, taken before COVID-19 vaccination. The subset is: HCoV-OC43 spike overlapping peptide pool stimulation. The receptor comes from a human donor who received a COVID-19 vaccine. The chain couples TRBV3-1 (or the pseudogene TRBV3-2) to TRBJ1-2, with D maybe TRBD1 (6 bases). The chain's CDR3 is CASSQGTDGYTF. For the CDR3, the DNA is TGTGCCAGCAGCCAAGGGACAGATGGCTACACCTTC.